These 27 T cell receptor beta chains share one sample of origin, sequenced in a study of blood T cell repertoires in COVID-19. Sequencing used immunoSEQ multiplex PCR; TCRdb keeps in-frame clones, though not all of them. The table has 60,000 to 65,000 clones, roughly three quarters seen once; the top ten hold 12% to 15%. The sequencing sample was made of peripheral blood. Receptors originate from a man aged 60-69 years with COVID-19, enrolled during active disease.

This sequence joins TRBV7-9 and TRBJ1-1, with TRBD1 as a possible D gene (6 bases). Trimming took 6 bases from V and 1 from J, leaving 9 bases between them. Germline V gene data show CDR1 as SEHNR and CDR2 as FQNEAQ (reference sequence). The CDR3 is made up of 13 amino acids. CDR3: CASRQQGNTEAFF. DNA of the CDR3: TGTGCCAGCAGACAACAGGGGAACACTGAAGCTTTCTTT.

This CDR3 reads CASSLDPIVTQYF. Here the CDR3 DNA reads TGTGCCAGCAGCTTAGATCCCATAGTGACCCAGTACTTC. The V gene is TRBV11-2, the J gene TRBJ2-5; D remains unclear. V lost 0 bases and J lost 7, with 9 bases in between. Germline V CDR1 and CDR2: SGHAT, FQNNGV. This CDR3 has 13 amino acids.

This rearrangement joins TRBV19 to TRBJ1-1, with 8 nucleotides matching TRBD1. Losses at the gene ends were 0 bases for V and 4 bases for J; bases not matched to a gene: 4. CDR1 LNHDA and CDR2 SQIVND come from the germline V gene (reference sequence). There are 15 residues in the CDR3. The CDR3 bases are TGTGCCAGTAGTATAGACGGACAGGGCGGCACTGAAGCTTTCTTT. Its translation is CASSIDGQGGTEAFF.

This sequence joins TRBV2 and TRBJ2-5; the D gene is possibly TRBD1 (5 bases). Germline V gene data show CDR1 as SNHLY and CDR2 as FYNNEI. The CDR3 is made up of 15 amino acids. V gave up 4 bases and J gave up 2 bases, with 14 bases separating them. The CDR3 loop reads CASSVTRGKQETQYF. The DNA for the CDR3 is TGTGCCAGCAGTGTGACAAGGGGAAAACAAGAGACCCAGTACTTC.

The chain couples TRBV4-1 to TRBJ2-7; 10 nucleotides line up with TRBD1. The germline CDR1 and CDR2 sequences are MGHRA and YSYEKL. The CDR3 runs to 15 residues. The V gene end was trimmed by 3 bases and the J gene end by 2 bases; junction bases not matched to a gene: 4. DNA of the CDR3: TGCGCCAGCAGCCAGACCGGGACAGGGGCCTACGAGCAGTACTTC. It specifies CASSQTGTGAYEQYF.

The chain employs TRBV9 and TRBJ2-3; D might be TRBD2 (5 bases). The CDR3 spans 13 residues. Trimming left V 4 bases short and J 1 base short, with 7 bases between. Germline V gives CDR1 SGDLS, CDR2 YYNGEE. CDR3 amino acids: CASSSAGTDTQYF. Written as DNA, the CDR3 is TGTGCCAGCAGCTCAGCGGGCACAGATACGCAGTATTTT. The variable domain in full, completed from reference TRBV9 and TRBJ2-3, reads DSGVTQTPKHLITATGQRVTLRCSPRSGDLSVYWYQQSLDQGLQFLIQYYNGEERAKGNILERFSAQQFPDLHSELNLSSLELGDSALYFCASSSAGTDTQYFGPGTRLTVL.

The CDR3: CASSPTTSGGGTDTQYF. In DNA, the CDR3 is TGCGCCAGCAGCCCCACTACTAGCGGGGGGGGCACAGATACGCAGTATTTT. The rearrangement joins TRBV5-1 to TRBJ2-3; 13 nucleotides agree with TRBD2. J lost 1 base, V lost 4 bases, and 6 bases had no gene match. The CDR3 contains 17 residues. The germline V gene encodes CDR1 SGHRS and CDR2 YFSETQ.

This clone showed up many times. The J gene is TRBJ1-5, the V gene TRBV5-1, with 9 bases matching TRBD1. V was clipped by 4 bases and J by 5 bases; unmatched bases: 1. CDR3 length equals 13 residues. Germline V CDR1 and CDR2: SGHRS, YFSETQ. The CDR3, as DNA: TGCGCCAGCAGCCGGACAGGGGATCAGCCCCAGCATTTT. It translates to CASSRTGDQPQHF.

This CDR3 is CAWSVNGGHTIYF. The DNA for the CDR3 is TGTGCCTGGAGTGTGAATGGGGGCCACACCATATATTTT. This chain links TRBV30 with TRBJ1-3; TRBD1 is a possible D gene (6 bases). V gave up 0 bases and J gave up 8 bases, with 11 bases separating them. This CDR3 region has 13 residues. Germline-derived CDR1 and CDR2 are GTSNPN and SVGIG (reference sequence).

The chain uses TRBV20-1 and TRBJ2-7; 9 bases align to TRBD2. This CDR3 is 14 amino acids long. Germline values: CDR1 DFQATT, CDR2 SNEGSKA (reference sequence). Trimming at V came to 3 bases and at J to 3 bases, leaving 6 bases not matched to a gene. This chain's CDR3 is CSASLAGEIYEQYF. Here the CDR3 DNA reads TGCAGTGCTAGTTTAGCGGGAGAGATCTACGAGCAGTACTTC.

The V call is TRBV7-3, the J call TRBJ2-3; 9 positions agree with TRBD2. CDR3 length equals 14 residues. Germline-derived CDR1 and CDR2 are SGHTA and FQGTGA. Trimming took 1 base from V and 6 from J; bases not matched to a gene: 2. CDR3 coding DNA: TGTGCCAGCAGCTTAAGCGGGGGGGAGGATACGCAGTATTTT. Translation: CASSLSGGEDTQYF. Together with reference TRBV7-3 and TRBJ2-3, the CDR3 gives the full variable domain: GAGVSQTPSNKVTEKGKYVELRCDPISGHTALYWYRQSLGQGPEFLIYFQGTGAADDSGLPNDRFFAVRPEGSVSTLKIQRTERGDSAVYLCASSLSGGEDTQYFGPGTRLTVL.

This clone was seen only a few times. The rearrangement uses TRBV4-2 and TRBJ2-7, with 7 nucleotides matching TRBD2. V trimming: 1 base; J trimming: 3 bases; junction bases outside the gene matches: 12. Germline-derived CDR1 and CDR2 are LGHNA and YNFKEQ. The CDR3 runs to 17 residues. CDR3 region: CASSQVGGTGASYEQYF. The CDR3 nucleotides read TGTGCCAGCAGCCAAGTCGGGGGGACGGGCGCTAGCTACGAGCAGTACTTC.

The rearrangement joins TRBV28 to TRBJ1-5; TRBD1 is a possible D gene (6 bases). The length of the CDR3 is 14 residues. The ends were cut back, 6 bases at V and 0 bases at J, with 9 bases in the middle. Germline V gene sequence: CDR1 MDHEN, CDR2 SYDVKM. CDR3 sequence reads: CASSKQGSNQPQHF. In nucleotides, the CDR3 is TGTGCCAGCAGCAAACAGGGTAGCAATCAGCCCCAGCATTTT.

This clone was seen just once. This sequence joins TRBV11-3 and TRBJ2-1; 8 bases are shared with TRBD2. J gave up 0 bases and V 5 bases, and 6 bases lay outside the gene matches. The CDR3 runs 16 residues. Germline V gene data show CDR1 as SGHNT and CDR2 as YENEEA. CDR3 amino acids: CASSLLAGHSYNEQFF. CDR3 nucleotides: TGTGCCAGCAGCCTTTTAGCGGGACACTCCTACAATGAGCAGTTCTTC.

The J gene is TRBJ1-1, the V gene TRBV15, with D tentatively TRBD1 (6 bases). This CDR3 is 14 amino acids long. Germline CDR1 is LNHNV and CDR2 is YYDKDF (reference sequence). V lost 7 bases, J lost 4 bases, and 16 bases lay in between. CDR3 DNA: TGTGCCACCACAGGGCGACAGGCTCTCACTGAAGCTTTCTTT. Its translation: CATTGRQALTEAFF. Full variable domain (missing parts from reference TRBV15 and TRBJ1-1): DAMVIQNPRYQVTQFGKPVTLSCSQTLNHNVMYWYQQKSSQAPKLLFHYYDKDFNNEADTPDNFQSRRPNTSFCFLDIRSPGLGDTAMYLCATTGRQALTEAFFGQGTRLTVV.

This clone was seen just once. The V and J genes are TRBV20-1 and TRBJ1-2, with D possibly being TRBD1 (5 bases). This CDR3 is 11 amino acids long. Germline CDR1 reads DFQATT; CDR2 reads SNEGSKA (reference sequence). V lost 6 bases, J lost 1 base, and 6 bases lay in between. The CDR3 spells CSADSNYGYTF. DNA of the CDR3: TGCAGTGCCGACAGTAACTATGGCTACACCTTC.

The chain is built from TRBV28 and TRBJ1-4; the D gene is possibly TRBD1 (6 bases). Germline CDR1 and CDR2: MDHEN and SYDVKM. CDR3 length: 13 amino acids. The V and J ends lost 10 bases and 4 bases respectively, with 13 bases between them. The CDR3 is CATLWTDNEKLFF. The CDR3 DNA reads TGTGCCACCCTATGGACAGATAATGAAAAACTGTTTTTT.

The genes are TRBV3-1 (or the pseudogene TRBV3-2) and TRBJ2-3; D unclear. V dropped 8 bases and J dropped 1 base, with 10 bases sitting between them. This CDR3 contains 13 residues. In germline, CDR1 is LGHDT, CDR2 YNNKEL (reference sequence). This CDR3 is CASGSRGTDTQYF. The CDR3 DNA reads as TGTGCCAGCGGATCTCGGGGCACAGATACGCAGTATTTT.

This sequence joins TRBV9 and TRBJ2-1, with 10 bases identical to TRBD2. CDR3 size: 16 residues. CDR1 is SGDLS and CDR2 is YYNGEE in the germline V gene. The V segment lost 4 bases and the J segment 3 bases; nucleotides outside the gene matches: 7. CDR3 sequence reads: CASSWSGTSVYNEQFF. CDR3 sequence (DNA): TGTGCCAGCAGCTGGTCAGGGACTAGCGTCTACAATGAGCAGTTCTTC.

The rearrangement links TRBV9 to TRBJ1-5, with TRBD1 as a possible D gene (5 bases). The V and J ends lost 2 bases and 0 bases respectively, with 18 bases between them. CDR1 SGDLS and CDR2 YYNGEE come from the germline V gene. The CDR3 is 18 residues long. For the CDR3, the DNA is TGTGCCAGCAGCGTTGAGGGGAGGGCAGCTGATAGCAATCAGCCCCAGCATTTT. Protein: CASSVEGRAADSNQPQHF.

This chain connects TRBV7-9 to TRBJ1-2, with a tentative D call TRBD1 (5 bases). The CDR3 is 17 residues long. Germline V gene lookup returns CDR1 SEHNR and CDR2 FQNEAQ (reference sequence). Trimming removed 1 base from V and 0 bases from J, with 15 bases in between. This CDR3 reads CASSLGRGRPSNYGYTF. DNA of the CDR3: TGTGCCAGCAGCTTAGGGAGGGGCAGGCCCTCTAACTATGGCTACACCTTC.

J is TRBJ2-3 and V is TRBV10-3, with D perhaps matching TRBD2 (5 bases). V lost 0 bases and J lost 6, with 10 bases in between. CDR3 length equals 14 residues. Germline V lookup: CDR1 ENHRY, CDR2 SYGVKD. CDR3 amino acids: CAISESTTSDTQYF. The CDR3 DNA sequence: TGTGCCATCAGTGAGTCGACTACGTCGGATACGCAGTATTTT.

This clone was detected ten times or more. The chain employs TRBV29-1 and TRBJ2-1; D gene unclear. Between the trimmed V and J ends, which lost 0 bases and 3 bases, there was a span of 9 bases. The germline V gene encodes CDR1 SQVTM and CDR2 ANQGSEA. This CDR3 contains 14 residues. The DNA for the CDR3 is TGCAGCGTTGAAGACCATAACAGCTACAATGAGCAGTTCTTC. This sequence encodes CSVEDHNSYNEQFF.

Comments on this clone: The junction shows a germline mismatch at one end, possibly a read error. Other DNA sequences of this sample code for an identical CDR3. The chain uses TRBV3-1 (or the pseudogene TRBV3-2) and TRBJ1-1, with 9 bases matching TRBD1. CDR1 LGHDT and CDR2 YNNKEL come from the germline V gene (reference sequence). There are 14 residues in the CDR3. The CDR3 region is CASNPGQGISEAFF. CDR3 bases: TGTGCCAGCAACCCGGGACAGGGAATTTCTGAAGCTTTTTTT.

The chain employs TRBV7-3 and TRBJ2-7, with D tentatively TRBD1 (6 bases). From germline, CDR1 is SGHTA and CDR2 FQGTGA. V was pared by 1 base and J by 2 bases, with 18 bases between. The CDR3 runs 17 residues. CDR3 residues: CASSLNPAGDGPYEQYF. CDR3 nucleotides: TGTGCCAGCAGCTTAAACCCGGCAGGGGACGGCCCCTACGAGCAGTACTTC.

The chain employs TRBV10-1 and TRBJ2-1; TRBD1 might be the D (6 bases). This CDR3 comprises 14 residues. Germline assignment: CDR1 WNHNN and CDR2 SYGVQD (reference sequence). Trimming cost V 4 bases and J 6 bases, with 13 bases left between them. Here the CDR3 DNA reads TGCGCCAGCAGTGGTCAGGACAGAATCAATGAGCAGTTCTTC. Its protein is CASSGQDRINEQFF.

The chain links TRBV4-1 to TRBJ1-2, with a possible D match to TRBD1 (5 bases). CDR3 length: 16 amino acids. Germline CDR1 MGHRA, CDR2 YSYEKL. The V and J ends lost 2 bases and 4 bases respectively, with 17 bases between them. CDR3 sequence: CASSQTRQGGIYGYTF. CDR3 sequence (DNA): TGCGCCAGCAGCCAAACTCGCCAGGGTGGCATCTATGGCTACACCTTC.